A single sample gave rise to the 10 T cell receptor beta chains below, sequenced in a study of cytomegalovirus exposure and HLA in healthy donors. The PCR contained 60 Vbeta and 13 Jbeta primers. Assay used: immunoSEQ multiplex PCR; TCRdb lists only in-frame clones, some missing. The sample has 170,000 or so clones; roughly 80% are singletons. The sequenced sample consisted of PBMCs. The receptors here all came from a boy younger than 18 in good health and CMV-seronegative.

The V and J genes are TRBV7-9 and TRBJ1-1; 9 bases line up with TRBD1. Germline V gene data show CDR1 as SEHNR and CDR2 as FQNEAQ (reference sequence). The CDR3 length is 14 residues. J was trimmed by 7 bases and V by 3 bases; bases with no gene match: 6. The CDR3 sequence: CASSFGQGSGEAFF. The DNA for the CDR3 is TGTGCCAGCAGCTTCGGACAGGGGTCCGGTGAAGCTTTCTTT.

This chain connects TRBV5-1 to TRBJ1-2, with D tentatively TRBD1 (5 bases). Looked up from germline, CDR1 is SGHRS and CDR2 is YFSETQ. The V and J ends lost 1 base and 4 bases respectively, with 14 bases between them. The CDR3 totals 15 residues. The chain's CDR3 is CASSLSVPGGYGYTF. DNA of the CDR3: TGCGCCAGCAGCTTGTCGGTCCCGGGGGGCTATGGCTACACCTTC.

V gene TRBV19 combines with J gene TRBJ2-7; possible D gene TRBD2, 6 bases. Looked up from germline, CDR1 is LNHDA and CDR2 is SQIVND (reference sequence). The ends were cut back, 4 bases at V and 0 bases at J, with 10 bases in the middle. This CDR3 comprises 14 residues. The chain's CDR3 is CASSRGDPSYEQYF. DNA of the CDR3: TGTGCCAGTAGTAGGGGGGATCCCTCCTACGAGCAGTACTTC.

The chain recombines TRBV27 with TRBJ1-5, with 8 bases aligning to TRBD1. The CDR3 covers 12 residues. Germline CDR1 and CDR2: MNHEY and SMNVEV (reference sequence). J was trimmed by 16 bases and V by 3 bases; bases with no gene match: 8. The DNA for the CDR3 is TGTGCCAGCAGTTTCCGAGGGACAGGAAGTCATTTT. It encodes CASSFRGTGSHF.

J is TRBJ1-2 and V is TRBV11-2; D not certain. The CDR3 spans 13 residues. Germline V lookup: CDR1 SGHAT, CDR2 FQNNGV. Between the trimmed V and J ends, which lost 0 bases and 8 bases, there was a span of 10 bases. In DNA, the CDR3 is TGTGCCAGCAGCTTAGACCCCTCCGGGGGCTACACCTTC. Its protein is CASSLDPSGGYTF.

The rearrangement joins TRBV27 to TRBJ1-5; D call uncertain. CDR1 is MNHEY and CDR2 is SMNVEV in the germline V gene (reference sequence). The V gene lost 6 bases and the J gene lost 1 base, with 10 bases spanning the gap. This CDR3 spans 14 amino acids. The CDR3 sequence is CASRGGLSNQPQHF. The CDR3 DNA reads TGTGCCAGCAGGGGAGGGCTAAGCAATCAGCCCCAGCATTTT.

J is TRBJ1-2 and V is TRBV7-2, with D perhaps TRBD1 (5 bases). CDR1 is SGHTA, CDR2 FQGNSA, per germline. Trimming stripped 2 bases from V and 4 bases from J, with 5 bases between. The CDR3 has 12 residues. For the CDR3, the DNA is TGTGCCAGCAGCTTACAGGGCTATGGCTACACCTTC. As protein: CASSLQGYGYTF.

The chain couples TRBV9 to TRBJ2-3; 14 bases fit TRBD2. The CDR3 has 19 amino acids. CDR1 and CDR2 (germline): SGDLS, YYNGEE. The trim removed 4 bases at V and 1 base at J, leaving 11 bases unmatched. This CDR3 reads CASSPSGTSGRGGTDTQYF. CDR3 DNA sequence: TGTGCCAGCAGCCCTTCCGGGACTAGCGGGAGAGGGGGCACAGATACGCAGTATTTT.

The chain joins TRBV11-2 to TRBJ2-1; 13 bases are a match to TRBD2. CDR1 is SGHAT, CDR2 FQNNGV, per germline. The length of the CDR3 is 16 residues. Trimming at V came to 3 bases and at J to 6 bases, leaving 5 bases not matched to a gene. Here the CDR3 reads CASSFKLAGGVNEQFF. For the CDR3, the DNA is TGTGCCAGCAGCTTCAAACTAGCGGGGGGGGTCAATGAGCAGTTCTTC.

The chain couples TRBV27 to TRBJ2-7, with 10 bases lining up with TRBD2. Germline CDR1 and CDR2: MNHEY and SMNVEV (reference sequence). V shed 6 bases and J 0 bases; nucleotides not matched to a gene: 5. The CDR3 has 15 amino acids. The DNA of the CDR3 is TGTGCCAGCAGCCCGGGACTAGCGCTCTCCTACGAGCAGTACTTC. This translates into CASSPGLALSYEQYF.